What follows is one T cell receptor beta chain and its context. The data were taken from a study of T cell changes during pregnancy in multiple sclerosis. Sequencing used immunoSEQ multiplex PCR; TCRdb keeps in-frame clones, though not all of them. The profile shows tens of thousands of clones, over 90% of them singletons. This CDR3 spans 15 amino acids. The germline CDR1 and CDR2 sequences are SGHNT and YYREEE (reference sequence). After removal of 5 bases from V and 4 bases from J, the junction contained 7 bases not matched to a gene. The chain carries TRBV5-4 and TRBJ2-7; 12 positions agree with TRBD1. Sequenced here: CD4+ T cells from peripheral blood mononuclear cells, sampled in the third trimester of pregnancy. The receptor was derived from a female donor in good health, enrolled as a control in a pregnancy study. The CDR3 reads CASSPGTGGLYEQYF. The CDR3 DNA reads TGTGCCAGCAGTCCCGGGACAGGGGGCCTATACGAGCAGTACTTC.